What follows are 21 T cell receptor beta chains derived from one specimen sequenced in a study of CD8+CD57+ T cells in acquired aplastic anemia. Patients picked for sequencing had shown CD8+CD57+ cell expansion detected by flow cytometry. The study profiled TCR beta VDJ and CDR3 using genomic DNA as template. MiXCR, run by TCRdb on the reads, gives a single entry per CDR3 protein. The profile shows approximately 150,000 distinct CDR3 sequences, 70% to 75% of them singletons. The sample consisted of sorted CD4+, CD8+, or CD8+CD57+ T cells (not recorded which) from PBMCs. All receptors derive from a human donor with aplastic anemia.

This clonotype was counted between two and nine times. This chain connects TRBV9 to TRBJ1-1; TRBD1 matches at 7 bases. V dropped 4 bases and J dropped 1; count of bases not matched to a gene: 4. Germline lookup yields CDR1 SGDLS and CDR2 YYNGEE. CDR3 length: 14 residues. The CDR3 coding sequence is TGTGCCAGCAGCTACAGGACAGGGAACACTGAAGCTTTCTTT. Translating gives CASSYRTGNTEAFF.

The chain is built from TRBV4-3 and TRBJ2-5; TRBD1 might be the D (6 bases). Germline V gene data show CDR1 as LGHNA and CDR2 as YSLEER. V lost 0 bases and J 5 bases, leaving 16 bases between the germline ends. CDR3 length: 16 amino acids. CDR3 sequence (DNA): TGCGCCAGCAGCCAAGATCACTACAGGGCGGGCGAGACCCAGTACTTC. The encoded protein is CASSQDHYRAGETQYF.

The genes are TRBV15 and TRBJ2-3, with 10 bases matching TRBD2. This CDR3 contains 20 residues. V was pared by 8 bases and J by 0 bases, with 20 bases of the junction left unmatched. Germline CDR1 reads LNHNV; CDR2 reads YYDKDF (reference sequence). The CDR3 DNA follows: TGTGCCACCTACGGACAGTTTAGCCCTACTAGCGGGACAAGCACAGATACGCAGTATTTT. This encodes CATYGQFSPTSGTSTDTQYF.

The chain joins TRBV29-1 to TRBJ1-5, with 9 nucleotides matching TRBD1. The germline CDR1 and CDR2 sequences are SQVTM and ANQGSEA. Trimming cost V 6 bases and J 7 bases; bases outside gene matches: 4. The CDR3 is 12 amino acids. CDR3 coding DNA: TGCAGCGTGGGACAGGGCGGGCAGCCCCAGCATTTT. It translates to CSVGQGGQPQHF.

The chain has TRBV19 and TRBJ2-5, with a tentative D call TRBD1 (6 bases). Trimming left V 5 bases short and J 10 bases short, with 17 bases between. CDR3 length: 13 residues. The V gene's germline CDR1 is LNHDA and CDR2 SQIVND (reference sequence). The CDR3 nucleotides are TGTGCCAGTAGTTGGGGTACCAGGGGCGACCAGTACTTC. Translated, it gives CASSWGTRGDQYF.

The J gene is TRBJ2-3, the V gene TRBV24-1, with 7 bases matching TRBD1. The J segment lost 4 bases and the V segment lost 5 bases, leaving 5 bases of the junction unmatched. The CDR3 spans 14 residues. Germline assignment: CDR1 KGHDR and CDR2 SFDVKD. The CDR3 reads CATSVTGSADTQYF. Written as DNA, the CDR3 is TGTGCCACCAGTGTGACAGGGAGCGCAGATACGCAGTATTTT.

The chain couples TRBV19 to TRBJ1-4; D gene uncertain. This CDR3 has 14 amino acids. Germline V lookup: CDR1 LNHDA, CDR2 SQIVND (reference sequence). The V end was cut by 5 bases, the J end by 4 bases, with 11 bases between. CDR3 coding DNA: TGTGCCAGTAGTCTCCGGGATGTTAATGAAAAACTGTTTTTT. Its translation is CASSLRDVNEKLFF.

This clonotype was found a few times. The chain links TRBV10-3 to TRBJ2-7; perhaps D is TRBD1 or TRBD2 (5 bases each). Germline values: CDR1 ENHRY, CDR2 SYGVKD. The CDR3 consists of 17 residues. With 0 bases removed from V and 1 base from J, the gap between germline ends came to 16 bases. This CDR3 is CAISESKPGQGSYEQYF. CDR3 nucleotides: TGTGCCATCAGTGAGTCGAAACCGGGGCAAGGGTCCTACGAGCAGTACTTC.

This clonotype showed up just a few times. V is TRBV5-1 and J is TRBJ2-7; the D is unclear. The CDR3 runs 12 residues. The V gene lost 0 bases and the J gene lost 5 bases, with 6 bases spanning the gap. Germline V gives CDR1 SGHRS, CDR2 YFSETQ. The CDR3 region has the DNA TGCGCCAGCAGCTTGGAGCGCAACGAGCAGTACTTC. Translating gives CASSLERNEQYF. Supplemented by reference TRBV5-1 and TRBJ2-7, the full variable domain reads KAGVTQTPRYLIKTRGQQVTLSCSPISGHRSVSWYQQTPGQGLQFLFEYFSETQRNKGNFPGRFSGRQFSNSRSEMNVSTLELGDSALYLCASSLERNEQYFGPGTRLTVT.

This clonotype was detected only once. The chain uses TRBV9 and TRBJ2-7; D is possibly TRBD1 or TRBD2 (5 bases each). Trimming shortened V by 3 bases and J by 6 bases, and 13 bases separated the two germline ends. This CDR3 has 13 amino acids. Germline V CDR1 and CDR2: SGDLS, YYNGEE. The DNA for the CDR3 is TGTGCCAGCAGCGACGGGACGGTCCGCGAGCAGTACTTC. Protein sequence: CASSDGTVREQYF.

J is TRBJ1-5 and V is TRBV19, with a possible D match to TRBD1 (5 bases). The CDR3 length is 15 residues. CDR1 is LNHDA and CDR2 is SQIVND in the germline V gene (reference sequence). V lost 7 bases, J lost 5 bases, and 18 bases lay in between. In DNA, the CDR3 is TGTGCCAGTACGGCAGGGACCCGGGGAGATCAGCCCCAGCATTTT. The encoded protein is CASTAGTRGDQPQHF. Full variable domain (outside the CDR3, taken from reference TRBV19 and TRBJ1-5): DGGITQSPKYLFRKEGQNVTLSCEQNLNHDAMYWYRQDPGQGLRLIYYSQIVNDFQKGDIAEGYSVSREKKESFPLTVTSAQKNPTAFYLCASTAGTRGDQPQHFGDGTRLSIL.

This clonotype was recorded once. The chain couples TRBV10-3 to TRBJ2-5, with TRBD1 identical over 8 bases. Germline V gene sequence: CDR1 ENHRY, CDR2 SYGVKD. With 6 bases clipped from V and 4 bases from J, the junction kept 7 bases outside the gene matches. The CDR3 runs 14 residues. CDR3 coding DNA: TGTGCCATCAGCGAGCCAGGGGGCTCAGAGACCCAGTACTTC. Translated: CAISEPGGSETQYF.

The chain links TRBV15 to TRBJ2-5; 8 bases agree with TRBD1. The CDR3 loop spans 15 amino acids. V lost 6 bases to trimming and J lost 0 bases; unmatched junction nucleotides: 6. Germline values: CDR1 LNHNV, CDR2 YYDKDF (reference sequence). The CDR3 nucleotides are TGTGCCACCAGTGACGGACAGGGTAACCAAGAGACCCAGTACTTC. Amino acids: CATSDGQGNQETQYF.

Notes on this clonotype: Here the CDR3 omits its conserved ending phenylalanine or tryptophan, so a read error is the likely source. The limits of the CDR3 on the DNA are not certain, so only TCRdb's listed CDR3 is given. The chain's CDR3 is CSARGGQDY. The rearrangement joins TRBV20-1 to TRBJ2-5. The CDR3 totals 9 residues, both ends included. In germline, CDR1 is DFQATT, CDR2 SNEGSKA (reference sequence).

This chain joins TRBV7-2 and TRBJ2-5; 7 bases agree with TRBD2. The ends lost 5 bases at V and 9 bases at J; junction bases unmatched: 6. CDR1 is SGHTA, CDR2 FQGNSA, per germline. The CDR3 runs 12 residues. The CDR3 loop is CASSPRAGAQYF. DNA for the CDR3: TGTGCCAGCAGCCCCAGGGCGGGGGCCCAGTACTTC.

This chain links TRBV2 with TRBJ2-5; a weak D match, TRBD2 (6 bases). CDR1 SNHLY and CDR2 FYNNEI come from the germline V gene. Between the trimmed V and J ends, which lost 7 bases and 3 bases, there was a span of 21 bases. The CDR3 runs 16 residues. The DNA for the CDR3 is TGTGCCAGCAATGTCCTAGCGCTAGGGCCGGAAGAGACCCAGTACTTC. Translating it yields CASNVLALGPEETQYF.

For this clonotype: The missing conserved phenylalanine or tryptophan at the end of this CDR3 makes a read error likely. The rearrangement joins TRBV7-6 to TRBJ1-2, with a weak D call TRBD1 (5 bases). Looked up from germline, CDR1 is SGHVS and CDR2 is FNYEAQ. CDR3 size: 14 residues. V was pared by 3 bases and J by 6 bases, with 14 bases between. In DNA, the CDR3 is TGTGCCAGCAGCTTGGCCTCAGGGAACCATGGCTACACCCTC. Translation gives CASSLASGNHGYTL.

This chain uses TRBV20-1 with TRBJ2-5, with 8 bases identical to TRBD1. Germline V gene sequence: CDR1 DFQATT, CDR2 SNEGSKA (reference sequence). The length of the CDR3 is 14 residues. J gave up 4 bases and V 0 bases, and 4 bases lay outside the gene matches. Here the CDR3 reads CSARESGTGETQYF. DNA of the CDR3: TGCAGTGCTAGAGAATCCGGGACAGGAGAGACCCAGTACTTC.

The V gene is TRBV5-1, the J gene TRBJ2-2, with 9 bases aligning to TRBD2. J gave up 1 base and V 0 bases, and 4 bases lay outside the gene matches. This CDR3 spans 17 amino acids. Germline loops: CDR1 SGHRS, CDR2 YFSETQ. The CDR3 DNA reads TGCGCCAGCAGCTTGGAGTCTAGCGGGATGAACACCGGGGAGCTGTTTTTT. This encodes CASSLESSGMNTGELFF. Full variable domain (missing parts from reference TRBV5-1 and TRBJ2-2): KAGVTQTPRYLIKTRGQQVTLSCSPISGHRSVSWYQQTPGQGLQFLFEYFSETQRNKGNFPGRFSGRQFSNSRSEMNVSTLELGDSALYLCASSLESSGMNTGELFFGEGSRLTVL.

This clonotype was found a few times. This chain links TRBV10-2 with TRBJ2-7, with 9 bases lining up with TRBD1. CDR3 length equals 15 residues. V was pared by 8 bases and J by 2 bases, with 10 bases of the junction left unmatched. Germline lookup yields CDR1 WSHSY and CDR2 SAAADI. Here the CDR3 DNA reads TGCGCCAGCGAGGCCCCCGGGACAGGGACCTACGAGCAGTACTTC. Translating it yields CASEAPGTGTYEQYF.

The rearrangement uses TRBV7-9 and TRBJ2-3; 14 nucleotides line up with TRBD2. Looked up from germline, CDR1 is SEHNR and CDR2 is FQNEAQ (reference sequence). V lost 2 bases, J lost 0 bases, and 13 bases stayed unmatched. The CDR3 extends over 21 amino acids. The CDR3 DNA reads as TGTGCCAGCAGCTTACCCCAAGGGACTAGCGGGGGAGGATCGAGCACAGATACGCAGTATTTT. Amino acids: CASSLPQGTSGGGSSTDTQYF.